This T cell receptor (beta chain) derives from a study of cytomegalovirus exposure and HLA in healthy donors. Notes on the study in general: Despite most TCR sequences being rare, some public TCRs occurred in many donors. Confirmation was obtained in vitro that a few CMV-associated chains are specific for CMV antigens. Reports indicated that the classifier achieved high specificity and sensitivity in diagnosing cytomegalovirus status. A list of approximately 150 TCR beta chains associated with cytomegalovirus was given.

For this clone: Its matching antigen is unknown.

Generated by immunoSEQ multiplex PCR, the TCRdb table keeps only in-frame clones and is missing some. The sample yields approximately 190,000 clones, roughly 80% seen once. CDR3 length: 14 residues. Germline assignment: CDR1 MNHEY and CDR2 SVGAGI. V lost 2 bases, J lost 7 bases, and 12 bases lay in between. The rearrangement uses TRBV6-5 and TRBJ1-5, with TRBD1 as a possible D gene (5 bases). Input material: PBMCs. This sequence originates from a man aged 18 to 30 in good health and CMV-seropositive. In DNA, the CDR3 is TGTGCCAGCAGTTACGCCAGGGTGGACCAGCCCCAGCATTTT. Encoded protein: CASSYARVDQPQHF.